These T cell receptor beta chains were read from a single sample in a study of cytomegalovirus exposure and HLA in healthy donors. Assay: immunoSEQ multiplex PCR; the TCRdb copy retains only in-frame clones and omits some. In the table there are approximately 90,000 clones, around 74% of which are singletons. The source material was PBMCs. The receptors originated from a boy between 10 and 17 years old in good health and CMV-seronegative. Each CDR3 is given without its conserved first and last residue. Clone size is shown for a subset of rows, as once, few, many or a class of expanded clone.

j_call clone_size cdr3_length v_call cdr3_aa
TRBJ2-7 - 13 TRBV18 ASSELAGLTYEQY
TRBJ2-1 few 13 TRBV23-1 ASSRGGLVYNEQF
TRBJ1-1 - 10 TRBV29-1 SAGWQNTEAF
TRBJ2-7 once 13 TRBV6-5 ASRGTGYFKGEQY
TRBJ1-4 - 13 TRBV7-2 ASSLYGQINEKLF
TRBJ2-7 - 13 TRBV7-9 ASSSKDTSSYEQY
TRBJ2-7 - 13 TRBV4-1 ASSPDQGRRYEQY
TRBJ2-7 - 14 TRBV28 ASRKRQGLIHYEQY
TRBJ2-7 - 13 TRBV14 ASSRAWGGEYEQY
TRBJ2-1 - 14 TRBV13 ASSLGRGPSYNEQF
TRBJ2-7 - 11 TRBV29-1 SVQEGTTYEQY
TRBJ2-6 - 13 TRBV7-8 ASSFGEPGANVLT
TRBJ2-7 - 12 TRBV2 ASSEREGAPEQY
TRBJ2-1 once 14 TRBV19 ASSLAGYFSYNEQF
TRBJ1-1 - 12 TRBV29-1 SVNGWDGRDEAF
TRBJ1-1 once 11 TRBV30 AWSYTGASEAF
TRBJ2-7 - 12 TRBV28 ASRLLAGASSPH
TRBJ1-1 - 14 TRBV2 ASKGWSRDKNTEAF
TRBJ2-3 - 11 TRBV7-6 ASRSSSTDTQY
TRBJ1-2 - 13 TRBV6-5 ASSYAAGGHYGYT
TRBJ1-6 few 19 TRBV30 AWSGGLWTGGSVGDNSPLH
TRBJ1-1 - 14 TRBV7-2 ASSSLTGGTNTEAF
TRBJ1-5 - 10 TRBV28 ASEDDDQPQH
TRBJ1-2 once 11 TRBV15 ATSGTGNYGYT
TRBJ2-5 few 14 TRBV5-4 ASSLRLAGDKETQY
TRBJ2-1 - 13 TRBV6-1 ASSEGQGDYNEQF
TRBJ1-2 - 13 TRBV30 AWSKGVGALYGYT
TRBJ2-5 - 14 TRBV18 ASSAGLAGLQETQY
TRBJ1-5 - 12 TRBV19 ASSIRGGNQPQH
TRBJ2-7 - 14 TRBV4-2 ASSQDPRQGLYEQY
TRBJ2-1 - 10 TRBV30 AWSPEVNEQF
TRBJ1-5 - 12 TRBV27 ASSLTGVHQPQH
TRBJ2-5 few 16 TRBV2 ASSEWVVQGTPQETQY
TRBJ1-5 - 10 TRBV29-1 SVQAGNQPQH
TRBJ2-1 - 14 TRBV7-9 ASSIPLAGGGNEQF
TRBJ1-2 once 12 TRBV5-6 ASSPGTGFYGYT
TRBJ2-7 - 11 TRBV25-1 ASSTGAFYEQY
TRBJ2-5 once 15 TRBV28 ASRQRIRGRALETQY
TRBJ1-2 - 14 TRBV15 ATSREVEAEGNGYT
TRBJ1-2 - 10 TRBV27 ASSPAGYGYT
TRBJ2-7 - 12 TRBV14 ASSQRGQGHEQY
TRBJ1-5 few 13 TRBV28 ASKFGTDSNQPQH
TRBJ2-7 - 11 TRBV27 ASSMPDSYEQY
TRBJ2-3 once 13 TRBV11-2 ASSYSIEGTDTQY
TRBJ2-7 - 13 TRBV7-2 ASSELAGGPYEQY
TRBJ1-1 - 12 TRBV13 ASSVTGSNTEAF
TRBJ1-1 - 11 TRBV19 ASKGGQNTEAF
TRBJ2-7 - 11 TRBV19 ASSISGADEQY
TRBJ2-2 - 11 TRBV27 ASSFTGTGELF
TRBJ1-1 - 10 TRBV5-6 ASSGMNTEAF
TRBJ1-1 - 13 TRBV28 ASRGSGGRSTEAF
TRBJ2-1 once 14 TRBV19 ASSRLGAGAYNEQF
TRBJ2-4 - 14 TRBV25-1 ASSAGQSLAKNIQY
TRBJ1-5 few 15 TRBV4-2 ASSQVGQGLSNQPQH
TRBJ1-2 - 12 TRBV6-5 ASSSGQGRFGYT
TRBJ1-5 - 12 TRBV28 ASSRGQSNQPQH
TRBJ2-2 - 12 TRBV5-1 ASSYHYNTGELF
TRBJ2-7 - 9 TRBV19 ASSNRVEQY